The 21 T cell receptor beta chains reported below all come from one sample, sequenced in a study of Graves' ophthalmopathy and Graves' hyperthyroidism. Amplified material comprised TCR beta CDR3 regions derived from RNA transcripts. RT-PCR was first run with HTBI primers, then multiplex PCR in a second round. TCRdb re-called the multiplex PCR reads with MiXCR, one entry per CDR3 protein. The sample includes a few hundred thousand distinct CDR3 sequences, approximately 37% of them seen just once. The source material was peripheral blood or thyroid tissue (not recorded which). The receptor set was obtained from an adult man with Graves' hyperthyroidism.

This clonotype occurred a few times. The chain uses TRBV2 and TRBJ1-6; TRBD1 is a possible D gene (5 bases). Trimming shortened V by 8 bases and J by 4 bases, and 12 bases separated the two germline ends. Germline CDR1 reads SNHLY; CDR2 reads FYNNEI. The length of the CDR3 is 14 residues. The DNA of the CDR3 is TGTGCCAGCCACTCCGGACAATATAATTCACCCCTCCACTTT. Protein sequence: CASHSGQYNSPLHF. Drawing the rest from reference TRBV2 and TRBJ1-6, the complete variable domain is EPEVTQTPSHQVTQMGQEVILRCVPISNHLYFYWYRQILGQKVEFLVSFYNNEISEKSEIFDDQFSVERPDGSNFTLKIRSTKLEDSAMYFCASHSGQYNSPLHFGNGTRLTVT.

To note about this clonotype: A much more abundant neighbour one base away suggests this may be a read error. The chain combines TRBV13 with TRBJ2-2; 7 bases line up with TRBD1. The CDR3 sequence is 16 residues long. Germline V CDR1 and CDR2: PRHDT, FYEKMQ (reference sequence). The CDR3 is CASSESGTDNTGQLFF. CDR3 DNA sequence: TGTGCCAGCAGCGAATCCGGGACAGATAACACCGGGCAGCTGTTTTTT. Together with reference TRBV13 and TRBJ2-2, the CDR3 gives the full variable domain: AAGVIQSPRHLIKEKRETATLKCYPIPRHDTVYWYQQGPGQDPQFLISFYEKMQSDKGSIPDRFSAQQFSDYHSELNMSSLELGDSALYFCASSESGTDNTGQLFFGEGSRLTVL.

The chain combines TRBV5-1 with TRBJ1-2; D unresolved. The CDR3 sequence is 15 residues long. V was clipped by 3 bases and J by 8 bases, with 20 bases between them. Germline-derived CDR1 and CDR2 are SGHRS and YFSETQ. For the CDR3, the DNA is TGCGCCAGCAGCTCTATGCCCGGACCCGGGGAAGGCTACACCTTC. It is translated as CASSSMPGPGEGYTF. The variable domain in full, with the rest retrieved from reference TRBV5-1 and TRBJ1-2, is KAGVTQTPRYLIKTRGQQVTLSCSPISGHRSVSWYQQTPGQGLQFLFEYFSETQRNKGNFPGRFSGRQFSNSRSEMNVSTLELGDSALYLCASSSMPGPGEGYTFGSGTRLTVV.

This clonotype has at least ten counts. The chain carries TRBV12-3 or TRBV12-4 and TRBJ2-6; 7 bases match TRBD1. The CDR3 is 18 amino acids. J was trimmed by 0 bases and V by 7 bases; bases with no gene match: 12. The CDR3 sequence is CASKNLGQWGSGANVLTF. The CDR3 region has the DNA TGTGCCAGCAAGAATTTGGGACAGTGGGGCTCTGGGGCCAACGTCCTGACTTTC.

V is TRBV7-2 and J is TRBJ2-2; D possibly corresponds to TRBD1 (6 bases). The CDR3 has 15 residues. Looked up from germline, CDR1 is SGHTA and CDR2 is FQGNSA. V lost 5 bases, J lost 3 bases, and 13 bases lay in between. The CDR3 loop reads CASSLGGIYTGELFF. The CDR3 nucleotides read TGTGCCAGCAGCCTAGGGGGAATCTACACCGGGGAGCTGTTTTTT.

J is TRBJ2-2 and V is TRBV2; possible D gene TRBD1, 6 bases. CDR3 length: 12 residues. CDR1 is SNHLY, CDR2 FYNNEI, per germline. Trimming took 9 bases from V and 4 from J, leaving 9 bases between them. CDR3 bases: TGTGCCAGTCAGGGGCCCACCGGGGAGCTGTTTTTT. Amino acids: CASQGPTGELFF.

This clonotype was counted ten times or more. The genes are TRBV6-5 and TRBJ1-6; 9 bases are shared with TRBD1. Trimming removed 5 bases from V and 8 bases from J; junction bases left unmatched: 10. This CDR3 has 16 residues. Germline CDR1 reads MNHEY; CDR2 reads SVGAGI. CDR3 bases: TGTGCCAGCAGTACCTCTCCAGACAGGGGGTATTCACCCCTCCACTTT. This codes for CASSTSPDRGYSPLHF.

This clonotype was recorded a few times. A read error is possible here, since a much larger clone lies one base away. The chain joins TRBV2 to TRBJ1-5; no firm D call. The CDR3 extends over 15 amino acids. Germline V gene lookup returns CDR1 SNHLY and CDR2 FYNNEI. CDR3 nucleotide sequence: TGTGCCAGCGGTGACCACGACAATAGCAATCAGCCCCAGCATTTT. Encoded protein: CASGDHDNSNQPQHF.

This clonotype has ten or more counts. V gene TRBV6-1 combines with J gene TRBJ2-7; D tentatively fits TRBD1 or TRBD2 (5 bases each). Trimming stripped 4 bases from V and 7 bases from J, with 11 bases between. From germline, CDR1 is MNHNS and CDR2 SASEGT. CDR3 length equals 12 residues. DNA for the CDR3: TGTGCCAGCAGTGGTTGGGGGTGGGAGCAGTACTTC. It encodes CASSGWGWEQYF.

The chain employs TRBV5-6 and TRBJ1-1; 7 nucleotides match TRBD1. This CDR3 is 14 amino acids long. With V trimmed by 5 bases and J by 8 bases, 12 bases remained unmatched. Germline CDR1 SGHDT, CDR2 YYEEEE. The CDR3 bases are TGTGCCAGCAGTAGGTTAGCGGGACAGTCAGAAGCTTTCTTT. This sequence encodes CASSRLAGQSEAFF.

The rearrangement links TRBV12-3 or TRBV12-4 to TRBJ1-2; D is unclear. The CDR3 runs 13 residues. V lost 3 bases to trimming and J lost 6 bases, with 11 bases between them. The CDR3 loop reads CASSFAEWDGYTF. CDR3 sequence (DNA): TGTGCCAGCAGTTTCGCCGAGTGGGATGGCTACACCTTC.

This clonotype was counted many times. The chain links TRBV19 to TRBJ1-5, with D unresolved. Looked up from germline, CDR1 is LNHDA and CDR2 is SQIVND (reference sequence). V lost 1 base to trimming and J lost 0 bases, with 4 bases between them. This CDR3 spans 14 amino acids. The CDR3 DNA sequence: TGTGCCAGTAGTATAGCCCATAGCAATCAGCCCCAGCATTTT. Translation: CASSIAHSNQPQHF.

As for this clonotype: This likely comes from a read error, as the CDR3 has no conserved phenylalanine or tryptophan at its end. No DNA is shown, since the ends of the CDR3 on it are uncertain; the CDR3 is the one TCRdb lists. The chain links TRBV24-1 to TRBJ1-3. In germline, CDR1 is KGHDR, CDR2 SFDVKD. The CDR3 numbers 9 amino acids, ends counted. This CDR3 is CATSNGGRA.

The count of this clonotype is one. A much bigger clone sits one base away, suggesting this may be a read error. The chain links TRBV5-5 to TRBJ1-4, with a weak D call TRBD1 (5 bases). The CDR3 covers 15 residues. Germline CDR1 is SGHKS and CDR2 is YYEKEE (reference sequence). Trimming took 4 bases from V and 3 from J, leaving 13 bases between them. The CDR3 region has the DNA TGTGCCAGCAGCCGGTCACAGGACCCTAATGAAAAACTGTTTTTT. It specifies CASSRSQDPNEKLFF. The full variable domain, with the rest looked up from reference TRBV5-5 and TRBJ1-4, is DAGVTQSPTHLIKTRGQQVTLRCSPISGHKSVSWYQQVLGQGPQFIFQYYEKEERGRGNFPDRFSARQFPNYSSELNVNALLLGDSALYLCASSRSQDPNEKLFFGSGTQLSVL.

Worth noting for this clonotype: The junction shows a germline mismatch at one end, possibly a read error. V gene TRBV7-3 combines with J gene TRBJ2-7, with D perhaps matching TRBD1 (6 bases). The CDR3 runs to 14 residues. The germline CDR1 and CDR2 sequences are SGHTA and FQGTGA. The CDR3 region has the DNA TGTGCCAGCAGCTTAACACAGGGCTCCGACGAGCAGTACTTC. Translation gives CASSLTQGSDEQYF.

The chain uses TRBV20-1 and TRBJ2-7; a possible D gene is TRBD1 (5 bases). The CDR3 extends over 12 amino acids. Germline CDR1 reads DFQATT; CDR2 reads SNEGSKA (reference sequence). V was clipped by 5 bases and J by 3 bases, with 11 bases between them. The CDR3 protein is CSAQPDSYEQYF. In DNA form, the CDR3 reads TGCAGTGCTCAGCCCGACAGCTACGAGCAGTACTTC.

The chain is built from TRBV6-5 and TRBJ1-3; 7 bases fit TRBD1. Germline V lookup: CDR1 MNHEY, CDR2 SVGAGI. CDR3 length: 15 residues. Trimming at V came to 5 bases and at J to 2 bases, leaving 6 bases not matched to a gene. CDR3 in DNA: TGTGCCAGCAGTGTACAGGGGTTACCTGGAAACACCATATATTTT. Residues: CASSVQGLPGNTIYF.

DNA of the CDR3: TGTGCCAGCTGGAGTGGAAACACTGAAGCTTTCTTT. Translated, it gives CASWSGNTEAFF. V gene TRBV25-1 combines with J gene TRBJ1-1; D is undetermined. There are 12 residues in the CDR3. Germline V gives CDR1 MGHDK, CDR2 SYGVNS. Trimming took off 8 bases at V and 2 bases at J, with 9 bases between the two ends.

This clonotype was seen a few times. Germline and junction disagree at one end, which may indicate a read error. The rearrangement joins TRBV7-9 to TRBJ2-2; 8 bases fit TRBD2. This CDR3 is built from 15 residues. Germline V gene sequence: CDR1 SEHNR, CDR2 FQNEAQ (reference sequence). CDR3 bases: TGCGCCAGCAGCCAAACGGGGGGGTGGACCGGGGAGCTGTTTTTT. Encoded protein: CASSQTGGWTGELFF.

This chain links TRBV28 with TRBJ1-6; unclear D gene. CDR1 is MDHEN, CDR2 SYDVKM, per germline. CDR3 length: 15 residues. Deletions cut 6 bases from V and 5 bases from J, with 14 bases between. For the CDR3, the DNA is TGTGCCAGCAGCTCCCCCACCCCGGATAATTCACCCCTCCACTTT. It specifies CASSSPTPDNSPLHF. Drawing the rest from reference TRBV28 and TRBJ1-6, the complete variable domain is DVKVTQSSRYLVKRTGEKVFLECVQDMDHENMFWYRQDPGLGLRLIYFSYDVKMKEKGDIPEGYSVSREKKERFSLILESASTNQTSMYLCASSSPTPDNSPLHFGNGTRLTVT.

This clonotype was detected ten times or more. The chain links TRBV14 to TRBJ1-4, with a possible D match to TRBD1 (6 bases). Between the trimmed V and J ends, which lost 1 base and 8 bases, there was a span of 14 bases. Per germline, CDR1 SGHDN and CDR2 FVKESK. This CDR3 contains 15 residues. The chain's CDR3 is CASSQAGRGFEKLFF. DNA of the CDR3: TGTGCCAGCAGCCAAGCGGGCAGGGGATTCGAAAAACTGTTTTTT.